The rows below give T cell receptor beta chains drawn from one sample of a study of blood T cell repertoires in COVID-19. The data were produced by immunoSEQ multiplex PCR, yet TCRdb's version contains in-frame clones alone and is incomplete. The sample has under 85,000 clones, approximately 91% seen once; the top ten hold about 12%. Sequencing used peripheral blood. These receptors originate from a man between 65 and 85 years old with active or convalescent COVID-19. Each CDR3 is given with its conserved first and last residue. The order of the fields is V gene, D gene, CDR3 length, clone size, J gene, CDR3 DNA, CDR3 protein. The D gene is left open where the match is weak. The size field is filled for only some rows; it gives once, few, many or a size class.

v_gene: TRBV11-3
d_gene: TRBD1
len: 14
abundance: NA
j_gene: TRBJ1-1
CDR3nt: TGTGCCAGCAGCTTAGGAGGGGGCAACACTGAAGCTTTCTTT
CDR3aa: CASSLGGGNTEAFF

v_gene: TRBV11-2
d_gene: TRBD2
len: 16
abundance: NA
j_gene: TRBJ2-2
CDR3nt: TGTGCCAGCAGCCCGCTAGCGGGGATGAACACCGGGGAGCTGTTTTTT
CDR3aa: CASSPLAGMNTGELFF

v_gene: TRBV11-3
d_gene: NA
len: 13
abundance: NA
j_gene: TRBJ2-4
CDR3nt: TGTGCCAGCAGCTTAGGAACGGAAAACATTCAGTACTTC
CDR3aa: CASSLGTENIQYF

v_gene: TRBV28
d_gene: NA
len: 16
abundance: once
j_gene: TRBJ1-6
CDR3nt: TGTGCCAGCAGTTACTTACCATCCAACCCGAATTCACCCCTCCACTTT
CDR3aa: CASSYLPSNPNSPLHF

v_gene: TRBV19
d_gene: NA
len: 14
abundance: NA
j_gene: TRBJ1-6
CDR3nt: TGTGCCAGTAGGGAGAACGGGGTAAATTCACCCCTCCACTTT
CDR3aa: CASRENGVNSPLHF

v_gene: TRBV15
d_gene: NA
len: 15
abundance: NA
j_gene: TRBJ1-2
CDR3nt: TGTGCCACCAGCAGAGATGACAGTACTTACTATGGCTACACCTTC
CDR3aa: CATSRDDSTYYGYTF

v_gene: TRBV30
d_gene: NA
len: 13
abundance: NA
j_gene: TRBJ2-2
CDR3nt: TGTGCCTGGACAGCCAGGGGCGCCGGGGAGCTGTTTTTT
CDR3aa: CAWTARGAGELFF

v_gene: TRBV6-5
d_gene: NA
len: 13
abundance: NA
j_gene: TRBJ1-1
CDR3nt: TGTGCCAGCACCCCCGGGTTCAATTTCGAAGCTTTCTTT
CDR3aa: CASTPGFNFEAFF

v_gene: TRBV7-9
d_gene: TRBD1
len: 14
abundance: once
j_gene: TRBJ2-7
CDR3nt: TGTGCCAGCAGCTTAGGGACAGGGCATTGGGAGCAGTACTTC
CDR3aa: CASSLGTGHWEQYF

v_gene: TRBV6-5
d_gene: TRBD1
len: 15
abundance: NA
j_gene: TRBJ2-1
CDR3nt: TGTGCCAGCAGAGACAGGGTGGGGAACAACAATGAGCAGTTCTTC
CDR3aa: CASRDRVGNNNEQFF

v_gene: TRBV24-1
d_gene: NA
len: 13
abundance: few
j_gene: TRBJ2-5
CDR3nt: TGTGCCACCAGTGATAGCTCCCAAGAGACCCAGTACTTC
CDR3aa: CATSDSSQETQYF

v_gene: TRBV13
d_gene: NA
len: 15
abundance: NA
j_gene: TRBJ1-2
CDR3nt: TGTGCCAGCAGCTTAGGCCGGGAGGGGGTTTATGGCTACACCTTC
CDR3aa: CASSLGREGVYGYTF

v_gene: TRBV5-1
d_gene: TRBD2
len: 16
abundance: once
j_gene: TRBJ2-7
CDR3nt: TGCGCCAGCCGCCCTTCGTTTAGCGGGGGAACCTACGAGCAGTACTTC
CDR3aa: CASRPSFSGGTYEQYF

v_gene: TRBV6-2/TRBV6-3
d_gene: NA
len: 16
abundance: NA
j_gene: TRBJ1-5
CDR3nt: TGTGCCAGCAGTCGCGCGGGGGAGGTGATCAATCAGCCCCAGCATTTT
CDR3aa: CASSRAGEVINQPQHF

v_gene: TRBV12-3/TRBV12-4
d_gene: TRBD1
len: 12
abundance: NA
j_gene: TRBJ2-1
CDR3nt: TGTGCCAGCAGTCTATCAGGGGGTGAGCAGTTCTTC
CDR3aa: CASSLSGGEQFF

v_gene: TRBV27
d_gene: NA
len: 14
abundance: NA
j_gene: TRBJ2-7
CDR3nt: TGTGCCAGCAGCAGACAGGTTGGGGCCTACGAGCAGTACTTC
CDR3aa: CASSRQVGAYEQYF

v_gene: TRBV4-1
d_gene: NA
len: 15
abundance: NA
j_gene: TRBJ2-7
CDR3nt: TGCGCCAGCAGCCTCACGACAGACGCGCCCTACGAGCAGTACTTC
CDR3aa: CASSLTTDAPYEQYF

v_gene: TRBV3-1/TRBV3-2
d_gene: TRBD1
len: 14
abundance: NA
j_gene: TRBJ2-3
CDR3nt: TGTGCCAGCAGCCGGGACAGTCGCACAGATACGCAGTATTTT
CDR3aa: CASSRDSRTDTQYF

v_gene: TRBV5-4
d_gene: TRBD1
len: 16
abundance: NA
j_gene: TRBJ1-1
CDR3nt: TGTGCCAGCAGCTCCCCGGGACAGGGGGCTCACACTGAAGCTTTCTTT
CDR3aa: CASSSPGQGAHTEAFF

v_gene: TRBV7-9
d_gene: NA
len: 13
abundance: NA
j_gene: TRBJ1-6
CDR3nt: TGTGCCAGCACCACGGTCCGAAATTCACCCCTCCACTTT
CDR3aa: CASTTVRNSPLHF

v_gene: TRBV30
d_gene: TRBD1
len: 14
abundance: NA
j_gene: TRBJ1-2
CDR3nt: TGTGCCTGGAGGGGGGACAGGTTCAACTATGGCTACACCTTC
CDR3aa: CAWRGDRFNYGYTF

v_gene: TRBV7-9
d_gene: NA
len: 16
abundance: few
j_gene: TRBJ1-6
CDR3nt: TGTGCCAGCAGCTTACGGGAGGCGGACTATAATTCACCCCTCCACTTT
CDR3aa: CASSLREADYNSPLHF

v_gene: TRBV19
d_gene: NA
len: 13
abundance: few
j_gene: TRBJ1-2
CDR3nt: TGTGCCAGTAGATCTCTAGTACAACATGGCTACACCTTC
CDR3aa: CASRSLVQHGYTF

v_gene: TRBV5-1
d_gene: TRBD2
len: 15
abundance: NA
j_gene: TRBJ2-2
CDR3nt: TGCGCCAGCAATACGGGGGGGCTTAACACCGGGGAGCTGTTTTTT
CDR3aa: CASNTGGLNTGELFF

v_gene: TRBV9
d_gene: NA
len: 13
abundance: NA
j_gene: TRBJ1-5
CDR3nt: TGTGCCAGCAGCGTAGAACCCAGACAGCCCCAGCATTTT
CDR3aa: CASSVEPRQPQHF

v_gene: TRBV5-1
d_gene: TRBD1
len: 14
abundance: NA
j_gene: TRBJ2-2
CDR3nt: TGCGCCAGCAGCTCACAGGGGGATACCGGGGAGCTGTTTTTT
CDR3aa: CASSSQGDTGELFF

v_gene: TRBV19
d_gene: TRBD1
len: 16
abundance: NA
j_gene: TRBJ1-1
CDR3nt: TGTGCCAGTAGTATTACCCCGGACAGGGAGAGCACTGAAGCTTTCTTT
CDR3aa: CASSITPDRESTEAFF

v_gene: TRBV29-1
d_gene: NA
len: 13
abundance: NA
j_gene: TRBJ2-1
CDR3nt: TGCAGCGTTGGCGAGGACAGATACAATGAGCAGTTCTTC
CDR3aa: CSVGEDRYNEQFF

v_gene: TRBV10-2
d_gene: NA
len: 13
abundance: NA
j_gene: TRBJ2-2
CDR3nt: TGCGCCAGCAGGTCCCGGGTAACCGGGGAGCTGTTTTTT
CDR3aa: CASRSRVTGELFF

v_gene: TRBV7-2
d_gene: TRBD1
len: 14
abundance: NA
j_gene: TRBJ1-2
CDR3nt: TGTGCCAGCAGCCCTACCGGGACAGGGTTTGGCTACACCTTC
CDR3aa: CASSPTGTGFGYTF

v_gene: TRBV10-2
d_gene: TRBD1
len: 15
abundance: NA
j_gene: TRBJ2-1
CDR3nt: TGCGCCAGCAGACTAGGACAGGGGCGTTGGTATGAGCAGTTCTTC
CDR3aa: CASRLGQGRWYEQFF

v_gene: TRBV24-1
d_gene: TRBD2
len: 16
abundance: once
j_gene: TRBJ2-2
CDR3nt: TGTGCCACCAGTGATCGATCTAGCGGGGTTGGCGGGGAGCTGTTTTTT
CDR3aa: CATSDRSSGVGGELFF

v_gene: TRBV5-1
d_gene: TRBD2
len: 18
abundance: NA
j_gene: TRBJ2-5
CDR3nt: TGCGCCAGCAGCTTGGTTATAGCGGGGGGGCCGGGCCAAGAGACCCAGTACTTC
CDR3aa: CASSLVIAGGPGQETQYF

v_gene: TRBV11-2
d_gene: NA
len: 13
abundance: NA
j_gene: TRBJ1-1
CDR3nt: TGTGCCAGCAGCGCTGCCAGGGGCACTGAAGCTTTCTTT
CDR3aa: CASSAARGTEAFF

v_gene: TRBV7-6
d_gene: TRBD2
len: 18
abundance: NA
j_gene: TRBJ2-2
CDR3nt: TGTGCCAGCAGCTTAGGGACTTTGCGGGGGGCAAACACCGGGGAGCTGTTTTTT
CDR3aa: CASSLGTLRGANTGELFF

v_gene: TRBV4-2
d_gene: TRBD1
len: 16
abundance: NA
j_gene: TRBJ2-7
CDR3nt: TGTGCCAGCAGCCAGCTCACCGGGACAGCCTCCTACGAGCAGTACTTC
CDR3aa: CASSQLTGTASYEQYF

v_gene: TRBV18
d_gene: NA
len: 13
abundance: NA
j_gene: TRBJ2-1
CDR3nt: TGTGCCAGCTCACCAACAGCAGGCGATGAGCAGTTCTTC
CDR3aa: CASSPTAGDEQFF

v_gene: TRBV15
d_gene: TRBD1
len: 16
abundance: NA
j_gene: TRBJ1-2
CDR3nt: TGTGCCACCAGCACCACCCGGACAGGGCGGCGGATAGGCTACACCTTC
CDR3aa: CATSTTRTGRRIGYTF

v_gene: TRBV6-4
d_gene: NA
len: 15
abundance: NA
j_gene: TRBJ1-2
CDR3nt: TGTGCCAGCAGTGACAGCCGGAGGGGAAACTATGGCTACACCTTC
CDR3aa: CASSDSRRGNYGYTF

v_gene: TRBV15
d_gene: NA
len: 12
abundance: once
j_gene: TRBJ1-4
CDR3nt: TGTGCCACCCGTTTCGTATCTGAAAAACTGTTTTTT
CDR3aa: CATRFVSEKLFF

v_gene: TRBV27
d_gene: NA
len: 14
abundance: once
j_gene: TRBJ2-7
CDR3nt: TGTGCCAGCAGTTTATCCGGGGGGCAGTACGAGCAGTACTTC
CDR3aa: CASSLSGGQYEQYF

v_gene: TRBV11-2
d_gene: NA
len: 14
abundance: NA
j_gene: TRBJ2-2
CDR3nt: TGTGCCAGCAGCTTAGTCAGTAATACCGGGGAGCTGTTTTTT
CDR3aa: CASSLVSNTGELFF

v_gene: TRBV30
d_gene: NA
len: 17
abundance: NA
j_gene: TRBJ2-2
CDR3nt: TGTGCCTGGGAGCGGGTGGCAGGCCGCCCAGGCACCGGGGAGCTGTTTTTT
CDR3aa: CAWERVAGRPGTGELFF

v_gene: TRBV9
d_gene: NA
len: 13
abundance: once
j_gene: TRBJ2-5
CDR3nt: TGTGCCAGCAGCGTAGGGCGGCAAGAGACCCAGTACTTC
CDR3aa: CASSVGRQETQYF

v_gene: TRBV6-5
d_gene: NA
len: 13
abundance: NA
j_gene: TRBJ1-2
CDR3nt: TGTGCCAGCAGATTACAGGGAAACTATGGCTACACCTTC
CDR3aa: CASRLQGNYGYTF

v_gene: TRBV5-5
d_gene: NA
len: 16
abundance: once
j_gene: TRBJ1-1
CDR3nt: TGTGCCAGCAGCCTGCCAACAGGGTCCCTAGACACTGAAGCTTTCTTT
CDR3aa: CASSLPTGSLDTEAFF

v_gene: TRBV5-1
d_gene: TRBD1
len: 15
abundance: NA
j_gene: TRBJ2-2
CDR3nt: TGCGCCAGCAGCTTTAGACAGGGGAACACCGGGGAGCTGTTTTTT
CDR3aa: CASSFRQGNTGELFF

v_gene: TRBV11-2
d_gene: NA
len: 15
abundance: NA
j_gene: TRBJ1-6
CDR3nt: TGTGCCAGCAGCTCCCTGACACCCAGGAATTCACCCCTCCACTTT
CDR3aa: CASSSLTPRNSPLHF

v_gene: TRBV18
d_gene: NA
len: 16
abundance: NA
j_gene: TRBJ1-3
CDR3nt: TGTGCCAGCTCACCACCGGGGAGCTACTCTGGAAACACCATATATTTT
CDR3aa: CASSPPGSYSGNTIYF

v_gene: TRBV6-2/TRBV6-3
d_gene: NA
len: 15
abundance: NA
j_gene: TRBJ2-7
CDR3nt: TGTGCCAGCACCCCTACAGGAGTCGTAACCTACGAGCAGTACTTC
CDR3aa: CASTPTGVVTYEQYF

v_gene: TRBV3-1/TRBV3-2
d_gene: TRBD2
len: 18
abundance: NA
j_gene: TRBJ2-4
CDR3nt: TGTGCCAGCAGCCGACTTGGGACTAGCGGGTTGACTAAAAACATTCAGTACTTC
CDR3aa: CASSRLGTSGLTKNIQYF